This entry features one TCR beta chain sequence. Its antigen is not identified. One end of the junction does not line up with germline, which may come from a read error. The source of the sample is a study of tumor and adjacent non-tumor tissue in lung cancer. Study results and caveats: Patients with more diverse tumor TCRs had worse survival. TCR diversity was significantly greater in tumor than normal lung tissue.

Germline lookup yields CDR1 MNHNS and CDR2 SASEGT. The CDR3 runs to 15 residues. Three rounds of nested PCR, following a modified ARM-PCR protocol, produced the TCRbeta library. TCRdb reprocessed the multiplex PCR reads via MiXCR and lists one record per CDR3 protein. The sample holds about 200,000 distinct CDR3 sequences, approximately 74% seen once. RNA was extracted from bulk tissue without any cell sorting. Chemotherapy-naive patients with new lung cancer underwent thoracic surgery in China, August–late 2014. Sequenced: lung tumor tissue. This rearrangement joins TRBV6-1 to TRBJ2-7; the D gene is possibly TRBD2 (6 bases). The clonotype was recovered from a man aged 55-75 years with non-small cell lung cancer. As DNA, the CDR3 is TGTACCAGCAGTGAATTCTCGGTAGGGAGGTCCGAGCGGTACTTC. Translated: CTSSEFSVGRSERYF.